This T cell receptor beta chain was sequenced during a study of blood T cell repertoires in COVID-19. Overall study context: Sites in the United States, Italy and Spain provided acute and convalescent COVID-19 samples.

This clone has just a few counts. In the study's own analysis: How many nucleated cells were present was estimated from reference gene primer amplification. Generated by immunoSEQ multiplex PCR, the TCRdb table keeps only in-frame clones and is missing some. V and J calls and clone size are as listed in that table; D and trimming were resolved from the DNA. This table holds around 200,000 clones, roughly 78% found once. This CDR3 is built from 14 residues. Germline V gene data show CDR1 as MNHEY and CDR2 as SVGAGI. V lost 6 bases, J lost 2 bases, and 12 bases lay in between. The sequencing sample was made of peripheral blood. This receptor was obtained from an elderly woman with active or convalescent COVID-19. The gene calls are TRBV6-5 and TRBJ2-3, with a weak D call TRBD2 (6 bases). The CDR3 DNA follows: TGTGCCAGCAGGCTAGCGAGCTCCACAGATACGCAGTATTTT. Translated: CASRLASSTDTQYF.